This T cell receptor beta chain emerged from a study of T-cell reconstitution after alpha-beta-depleted transplantation in children (TCRdb year 2016). Notes on the research overall: Using TCR repertoire profiling, the study quantitatively followed how T-cell immune reconstitution unfolded in children after TCRalphabeta/CD19-depleted allogeneic hematopoietic cell transplantation.

The CDR3 goes from the cysteine to the phenylalanine over 15 residues. Of all the DNA, just the CDR3 is kept, 45 bases in frame from base 1. CDR1 and CDR2 were assigned from the germline V gene as LGHNA and YSLEER. Trimming takes 0 bases from V and 5 bases from J, and the germline ends sit 10 bases apart. To note about this clonotype: Its antigen has not been determined. No per-base quality is available; no much larger clone lies one base away.

Libraries were prepared through PCR. Sequencing relied on an Illumina HiSeq 2500. To normalize quantification of the TCRbeta repertoire, the TCR libraries were built with molecular barcoding that relied on unique molecular identifiers. In TCRdb, the public reads were trimmed at Q25 with fastp and aligned with MiXCR, with productive beta chains retained. Each entry merges the rows of one CDR3 protein and shows their most common DNA and genes. A total of nearly 400,000 distinct CDR3 sequences appear in this sample, around 21% of them only once. The ten largest clonotypes hold 3.5% to 4% of the sample. Material: PBMCs from the stem cell graft donor, obtained from the stem cell graft. The sequence links TRBV4-3 to TRBJ2-2; a tentative D match to TRBD1 spans 5 bases. The receptor was isolated from a human donor who donated a stem cell graft to a child with acute myeloid leukemia. The base sequence is TGCGCCAGCAGCCAAGATTTTCCAGGGACCGGGGAGCTGTTTTTT. Its protein reads: CASSQDFPGTGELFF.